This paragraph covers one T cell receptor beta chain sequence. The antigen remains undetermined. No treatment of any kind had been given to any patient before thyroid surgery. The entry originates in a study of metastatic and nonmetastatic thyroid tumors. Study summary: Both malignant and benign thyroid patients supplied peripheral blood and tumor or nodule tissue samples, across which the repertoires of these patients were then compared. Study results and caveats: Reports indicated that malignant thyroid tumors showed significantly higher TCR beta diversity than benign nodules did, in blood and tumor.

Per the original data handling: Built for papillary thyroid cancer, a distant-metastasis classifier drew on CDR3 differences across clinicopathological groups. Using MiXCR, TCRdb re-called clones from the PCR reads. These V and J calls are TCRdb output, not the study's own analysis. The data hold approximately 70,000 clones, with around 18% observed a single time. This CDR3 has 17 residues. Trimming left V 2 bases short and J 3 bases short, with 20 bases between. CDR1 and CDR2 from the germline V gene are MNHEY and SVGEGT. Source material: blood. The sequence was collected from a female donor with papillary thyroid cancer or a benign thyroid nodule (not recorded which). Some clones in this sample may be carry-over from other donors' samples. The V call is TRBV6-2 or TRBV6-3, the J call TRBJ2-7, with D tentatively TRBD1 (7 bases). The CDR3 DNA reads TGTGCCAGCAGTTACAGTTTGCGGGACAGACGCTTCTACGAGCAGTACTTC. This sequence encodes CASSYSLRDRRFYEQYF.